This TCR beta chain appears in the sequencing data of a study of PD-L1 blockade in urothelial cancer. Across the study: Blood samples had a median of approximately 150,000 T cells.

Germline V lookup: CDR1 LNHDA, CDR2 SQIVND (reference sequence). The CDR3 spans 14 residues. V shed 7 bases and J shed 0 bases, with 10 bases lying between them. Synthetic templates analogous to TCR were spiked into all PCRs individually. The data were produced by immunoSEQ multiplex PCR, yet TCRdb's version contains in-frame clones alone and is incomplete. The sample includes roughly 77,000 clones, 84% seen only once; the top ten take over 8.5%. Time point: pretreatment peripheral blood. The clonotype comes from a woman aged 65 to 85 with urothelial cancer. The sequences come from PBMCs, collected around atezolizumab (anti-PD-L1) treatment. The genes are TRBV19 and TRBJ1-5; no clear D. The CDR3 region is CASTGPNSNQPQHF. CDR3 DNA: TGTGCCAGTACAGGCCCTAATAGCAATCAGCCCCAGCATTTT.